The present TCR beta chain was sequenced within a study of T cell responses to AZD1222 COVID-19 vaccine. Measured with immunoSEQ multiplex PCR; TCRdb has only the in-frame clones, and not every one. The table lists 150,000 to 180,000 clones, roughly nine tenths of them singletons. Remarks on this clone: Its antigen is unidentified.

General study results and limits: Only five or six people who got AZD1222 tested seropositive at baseline. Clonal diversity was possibly underestimated, and the donors were mostly white British, with more females.

Sequenced here: peripheral blood, sampled on day 0 of MenACWY control vaccination. The clonotype originates from an adult in good health.

The CDR3 DNA reads TGCAGCGTTGCATTTGGGGCTAACTATGGCTACACCTTC. Protein: CSVAFGANYGYTF. The V gene is TRBV29-1, the J gene TRBJ1-2; D call uncertain. Deletions cut 4 bases from V and 0 bases from J, with 9 bases between. Germline lookup yields CDR1 SQVTM and CDR2 ANQGSEA. This CDR3 is built from 13 residues.